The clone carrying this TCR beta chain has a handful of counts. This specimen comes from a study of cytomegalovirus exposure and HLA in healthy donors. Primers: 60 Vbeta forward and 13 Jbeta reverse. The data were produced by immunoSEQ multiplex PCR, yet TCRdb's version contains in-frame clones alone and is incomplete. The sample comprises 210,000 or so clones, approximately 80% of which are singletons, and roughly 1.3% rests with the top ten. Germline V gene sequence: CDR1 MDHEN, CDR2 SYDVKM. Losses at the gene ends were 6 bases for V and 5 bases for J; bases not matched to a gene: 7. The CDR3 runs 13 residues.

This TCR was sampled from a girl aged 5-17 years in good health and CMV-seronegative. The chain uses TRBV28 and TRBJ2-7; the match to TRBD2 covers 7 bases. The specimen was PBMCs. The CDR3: CASRAGPANEQYF. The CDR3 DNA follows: TGTGCCAGCAGAGCGGGACCCGCCAACGAGCAGTACTTC. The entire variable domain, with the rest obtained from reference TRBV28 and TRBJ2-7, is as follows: DVKVTQSSRYLVKRTGEKVFLECVQDMDHENMFWYRQDPGLGLRLIYFSYDVKMKEKGDIPEGYSVSREKKERFSLILESASTNQTSMYLCASRAGPANEQYFGPGTRLTVT.